This T cell receptor beta chain is drawn from a study of shared clonotypes between healthy human individuals. The assay was carried out at the deep level. The protocol was immunoSEQ multiplex PCR, while the TCRdb copy is restricted to in-frame clones and leaves out a portion. The data hold some 2.1 million clones, with 85% to 95% observed a single time. CDR3 length equals 16 residues. V was pared by 3 bases and J by 2 bases, with 10 bases of the junction left unmatched. Germline V gives CDR1 SGHRS, CDR2 YFSETQ. Study conclusions and caveats: Naive subsets typically showed greater estimated richness than memory subsets. The donor pool, a small one, limited the genetic and exposure-history diversity represented.

Concerning this clone: No antigen is known for it.

This receptor was obtained from a man between 18 and 35 years old in good health. Material: naive CD4+ T cells sorted from blood. As for subset: CD45RA+ positively selected. The chain recombines TRBV5-1 with TRBJ2-7, with 8 bases that match TRBD2. The CDR3: CASSWGVAGGTYEQYF. The CDR3 DNA follows: TGCGCCAGCAGCTGGGGTGTGGCGGGGGGCACCTACGAGCAGTACTTC.